These T cell receptor beta chains were read from a single sample in a study of T cell responses to AZD1222 COVID-19 vaccine. This table comes from immunoSEQ multiplex PCR, and its TCRdb copy is limited to in-frame clones, with some not included. The table lists around 50,000 clones, under 90% of them singletons. The sample here was peripheral blood, taken on day 0 of AZD1222 vaccination. All receptors derive from an adult in good health. CDR3s include the opening cysteine and the closing phenylalanine or tryptophan. D genes are given only for firm matches. Clone size is not always given. Where it is, it says once, few, many or a class for expanded clones.

J,D,size,V,DNA,CDR3
TRBJ2-5,TRBD2,.,TRBV2,TGTGCCAGCAGGACTCCTTTGGGACTAGCGGGCGTCCAAGAGACCCAGTACTTC,CASRTPLGLAGVQETQYF
TRBJ2-6,.,.,TRBV5-6,TGTGCCAGCAGCTTGGGGTGGGCAGCGGGCTCTGGGGCCAACGTCCTGACTTTC,CASSLGWAAGSGANVLTF
TRBJ1-3,.,.,TRBV18,TGTGCCAGCTCACCATCACAGGGAAACACCATATATTTT,CASSPSQGNTIYF
TRBJ1-1,.,.,TRBV19,TGTGCCAGTAGTTCGATGGGGTCGAACACTGAAGCTTTCTTT,CASSSMGSNTEAFF
TRBJ1-1,.,.,TRBV7-9,TGTGCCAGCAGCTTAGACCTCAGGGGCGCGGGCCCTGAAGCTTTCTTT,CASSLDLRGAGPEAFF
TRBJ1-6,.,.,TRBV2,TGTGCCAGCAGTGTATTAGAGGGGAGTTCACCCCTCCACTTT,CASSVLEGSSPLHF
TRBJ1-1,.,.,TRBV7-3,TGTGCCAGCAGTTCTGGACCTCAAGCTTTCTTT,CASSSGPQAFF
TRBJ1-2,.,once,TRBV4-2,TGTGCCAGCAGCCAAGGAGACCAGGTTCCTGGCTACACCTTC,CASSQGDQVPGYTF
TRBJ1-6,.,once,TRBV5-1,TGCGCCAGCAGCTCAAGTGGGACCGGACGGGGTTCACCCCTCCACTTT,CASSSSGTGRGSPLHF
TRBJ1-5,.,.,TRBV24-1,TGTGCCACCAGTGATCCCGCGGAGGGCGGGCAGCCCCAGCATTTT,CATSDPAEGGQPQHF
TRBJ2-5,TRBD2,.,TRBV2,TGTGCCAGCAGTTTAGCGGGGGGCCAAGAGACCCAGTACTTC,CASSLAGGQETQYF
TRBJ1-3,.,.,TRBV5-1,TGCGCCAGCAGCCTGGGACCGATCTCTGGAAACACCATATATTTT,CASSLGPISGNTIYF
TRBJ2-3,.,.,TRBV5-1,TGCGCCTCTACCCCGGGCCGAGTCACAGATACGCAGTATTTT,CASTPGRVTDTQYF
TRBJ2-7,.,few,TRBV5-1,TGCGCCAGCAGCCCTGCCCGGTCATCCTACGAGCAGTACTTC,CASSPARSSYEQYF
TRBJ1-2,.,.,TRBV7-2,TGTGCCAGCAGCTCAGATGGCTCACGACCGAACTATGGCTACACCTTC,CASSSDGSRPNYGYTF
TRBJ2-2,.,.,TRBV28,TGTGCCAGCACCCTAACTCCCGGGGAGCTGTTTTTT,CASTLTPGELFF
TRBJ1-1,.,few,TRBV19,TGTGCCAGTAGTAACGGCATGGGCTTGAACACTGAAGCTTTCTTT,CASSNGMGLNTEAFF
TRBJ1-1,.,.,TRBV2,TGTGCCAGCAGTGAGGGAGAGAACACTGAAGCTTTCTTT,CASSEGENTEAFF
TRBJ2-3,.,once,TRBV11-3,TGTGCCAGCAGCTTCCAGGGGTCCAGCACAGATACGCAGTATTTT,CASSFQGSSTDTQYF
TRBJ2-3,.,.,TRBV7-3,TGTGCCAGCAGCCTAGCTAGGGTTGATACGCAGTATTTT,CASSLARVDTQYF
TRBJ1-6,.,few,TRBV7-3,TGTGCCAGCAGCCGCAGGAGGGGAGGAGATTCACCCCTCCACTTT,CASSRRRGGDSPLHF
TRBJ2-6,TRBD1,once,TRBV19,TGTGCCAGTAGTCGACAGGGCCCGAGGGCCAACGTCCTGACTTTC,CASSRQGPRANVLTF
TRBJ2-7,TRBD2,.,TRBV27,TGTGCCAGCAGTTTAACAGCGGGGGAGCAGTACTTC,CASSLTAGEQYF
TRBJ2-1,.,.,TRBV7-9,TGTGCCAGCCCCTCGGGGAATGAGCAGTTCTTC,CASPSGNEQFF
TRBJ2-1,TRBD2,.,TRBV7-8,TGTGCCAGCAGCATCCGGGGCGGGAGCTCCTACAATGAGCAGTTCTTC,CASSIRGGSSYNEQFF
TRBJ1-6,.,once,TRBV5-4,TGTGCCAGCAGTGCACGACAGGATAGTAATTCACCCCTCCACTTT,CASSARQDSNSPLHF
TRBJ1-5,.,.,TRBV6-1,TGTGCCAGCATTGAAACAGACACTCTGAGGGGGGGACTTAGCAATCAGCCCCAGCATTTT,CASIETDTLRGGLSNQPQHF
TRBJ2-3,.,once,TRBV5-1,TGCGCCAGCAGCCCCCGAGTAGCGGCTAGCACAGATACGCAGTATTTT,CASSPRVAASTDTQYF
TRBJ1-1,.,.,TRBV12-3/TRBV12-4,TGTGCCAGCAGTTTGGGGCCGAACACTGAAGCTTTCTTT,CASSLGPNTEAFF
TRBJ1-1,.,.,TRBV20-1,TGCAGTGCTAGTAAACCGAACACTGAAGCTTTCTTT,CSASKPNTEAFF
TRBJ2-1,.,few,TRBV6-4,TGTGCCAGCAGTGTAGAGGGGGGCAGTGGGAATGAGCAGTTCTTC,CASSVEGGSGNEQFF
TRBJ2-1,TRBD2,few,TRBV7-8,TGTGCCAGCAGCTTCCATGGACTAGATGGCAATGAGCAGTTCTTC,CASSFHGLDGNEQFF